These 28 T cell receptor beta chains were all obtained from the same sample, sequenced in a study of cytotoxic CD8 clonotypes in ibrutinib-treated CLL. Clones were read by immunoSEQ multiplex PCR, and TCRdb kept only the in-frame ones, dropping some. Of about 130,000 clones in the sample, 75% to 85% were seen once. The source was PBMCs, collected after 12 months of ibrutinib treatment. These receptors were collected from a human donor with chronic lymphocytic leukemia.

This chain connects TRBV5-1 to TRBJ2-1, with D tentatively TRBD2 (5 bases). CDR3 length: 14 residues. Trimming took 5 bases from V and 3 from J, leaving 12 bases between them. Looked up from germline, CDR1 is SGHRS and CDR2 is YFSETQ. CDR3 region: CASSDWRFYNEQFF. CDR3 bases: TGCGCCAGCAGTGACTGGAGGTTCTACAATGAGCAGTTCTTC.

The gene calls are TRBV29-1 and TRBJ2-7; 12 bases line up with TRBD2. This CDR3 is built from 19 residues. Trimming removed 6 bases from V and 4 bases from J; junction bases left unmatched: 22. Germline V CDR1 and CDR2: SQVTM, ANQGSEA. CDR3 amino acids: CSVTGLGPGLAGLLYEQYF. The CDR3 coding sequence is TGCAGCGTAACAGGCTTAGGCCCCGGACTAGCGGGATTACTTTACGAGCAGTACTTC.

V gene TRBV6-5 combines with J gene TRBJ1-5; 8 bases map to TRBD1. The junction had 7 bases not matched to a gene; V was cut back by 5 bases and J by 4 bases. Germline values: CDR1 MNHEY, CDR2 SVGAGI. This CDR3 region has 15 residues. In DNA, the CDR3 is TGTGCCAGCAGTCCGGACAGGGTCGCAAATCAGCCCCAGCATTTT. Translating gives CASSPDRVANQPQHF.

The genes are TRBV6-6 and TRBJ1-2; TRBD1 matches at 8 bases. This CDR3 is built from 15 residues. Trimming took 6 bases from V and 1 from J; bases not matched to a gene: 7. Germline loops: CDR1 MNHNY, CDR2 SVGAGI (reference sequence). The CDR3 here is CASSPRQGRNYGYTF. The CDR3 region has the DNA TGTGCCAGCAGCCCCAGACAGGGGCGTAACTATGGCTACACCTTC.

The genes are TRBV5-6 and TRBJ1-2, with a tentative D call TRBD1 (5 bases). Germline V lookup: CDR1 SGHDT, CDR2 YYEEEE. V lost 4 bases, J lost 5 bases, and 9 bases lay in between. This CDR3 is 12 amino acids long. As DNA, the CDR3 is TGTGCCAGCAGCACCGGGACTTATGGCTACACCTTC. Its protein is CASSTGTYGYTF. The variable domain in full, completed from reference TRBV5-6 and TRBJ1-2, reads DAGVTQSPTHLIKTRGQQVTLRCSPKSGHDTVSWYQQALGQGPQFIFQYYEEEERQRGNFPDRFSGHQFPNYSSELNVNALLLGDSALYLCASSTGTYGYTFGSGTRLTVV.

This clone was recorded once. The chain recombines TRBV13 with TRBJ2-1; D ambiguous. From germline, CDR1 is PRHDT and CDR2 FYEKMQ (reference sequence). CDR3 length equals 11 residues. V was trimmed by 5 bases and J by 4 bases, leaving 3 bases between them. Written as DNA, the CDR3 is TGTGCCAGCAGCATATACAATGAGCAGTTCTTC. The encoded protein is CASSIYNEQFF.

This clone was counted once. This rearrangement joins TRBV7-9 to TRBJ2-3, with no clear D. Per the germline V gene, CDR1 is SEHNR and CDR2 is FQNEAQ (reference sequence). The CDR3 is 11 residues long. The V gene lost 5 bases and the J gene lost 3 bases, with 3 bases spanning the gap. The CDR3 bases are TGTGCCAGCAGCGTAACAGATACGCAGTATTTT. This translates into CASSVTDTQYF.

The chain couples TRBV13 to TRBJ2-1; D ambiguous. This CDR3 comprises 13 residues. The ends were cut back, 3 bases at V and 10 bases at J, with 13 bases in the middle. Germline CDR1 reads PRHDT; CDR2 reads FYEKMQ (reference sequence). The CDR3 is CASSFSSVREQFF. The DNA for the CDR3 is TGTGCCAGCAGCTTTAGTAGTGTTCGGGAGCAGTTCTTC.

This rearrangement joins TRBV11-2 to TRBJ2-3, with 9 bases that match TRBD2. CDR3 length equals 15 residues. The V and J ends lost 3 bases and 5 bases, in that order; junction bases with no gene match: 6. From germline, CDR1 is SGHAT and CDR2 FQNNGV. The CDR3 sequence is CASSFNSGSGDTQYF. The CDR3 DNA follows: TGTGCCAGCAGCTTTAATAGCGGGAGCGGAGATACGCAGTATTTT. Supplemented by reference TRBV11-2 and TRBJ2-3, the full variable domain reads EAGVAQSPRYKIIEKRQSVAFWCNPISGHATLYWYQQILGQGPKLLIQFQNNGVVDDSQLPKDRFSAERLKGVDSTLKIQPAKLEDSAVYLCASSFNSGSGDTQYFGPGTRLTVL.

V is TRBV30 and J is TRBJ1-2, with D possibly TRBD1 on 6 matching bases. V shed 3 bases and J shed 4 bases, with 9 bases lying between them. Per the germline V gene, CDR1 is GTSNPN and CDR2 is SVGIG (reference sequence). The CDR3 is made up of 12 amino acids. DNA of the CDR3: TGTGCCTGGAGGACAGGCCTCTATGGCTACACCTTC. Translating gives CAWRTGLYGYTF. Using reference TRBV30 and TRBJ1-2 for the parts outside the CDR3, the full variable domain is SQTIHQWPATLVQPVGSPLSLECTVEGTSNPNLYWYRQAAGRGLQLLFYSVGIGQISSEVPQNLSASRPQDRQFILSSKKLLLSDSGFYLCAWRTGLYGYTFGSGTRLTVV.

The V and J genes are TRBV5-5 and TRBJ2-7, with 7 bases fitting TRBD2. The CDR3 has 17 residues. V dropped 2 bases and J dropped 0; count of bases not matched to a gene: 11. Germline V gene lookup returns CDR1 SGHKS and CDR2 YYEKEE (reference sequence). In DNA form, the CDR3 reads TGTGCCAGCAGCTTTTTTCAGACTAGCAGAACCTCCTACGAGCAGTACTTC. It is translated as CASSFFQTSRTSYEQYF. The full variable domain, with the rest looked up from reference TRBV5-5 and TRBJ2-7, is DAGVTQSPTHLIKTRGQQVTLRCSPISGHKSVSWYQQVLGQGPQFIFQYYEKEERGRGNFPDRFSARQFPNYSSELNVNALLLGDSALYLCASSFFQTSRTSYEQYFGPGTRLTVT.

There are a few counts of this clone. This chain links TRBV25-1 with TRBJ1-2; D not certain. This CDR3 is 12 amino acids long. The V gene's germline CDR1 is MGHDK and CDR2 SYGVNS. V lost 0 bases and J 7 bases, leaving 6 bases between the germline ends. The CDR3 loop is CASSEYRVGYTF. The CDR3 DNA reads TGTGCCAGCAGTGAATATCGGGTTGGCTACACCTTC.

V and J are TRBV30 and TRBJ2-3, with D possibly matching TRBD1 (5 bases). In germline, CDR1 is GTSNPN, CDR2 SVGIG (reference sequence). Trimming cost V 0 bases and J 3 bases, with 13 bases left between them. This CDR3 has 15 amino acids. This CDR3 reads CAWSVTGHPTDTQYF. DNA for the CDR3: TGTGCCTGGAGTGTTACCGGACACCCGACAGATACGCAGTATTTT.

This chain links TRBV11-2 with TRBJ2-7; D is ambiguous. Per the germline V gene, CDR1 is SGHAT and CDR2 is FQNNGV. Trimming left V 3 bases short and J 4 bases short, with 10 bases between. This CDR3 is built from 13 residues. The CDR3 sequence is CASSFGTLYEQYF. CDR3 DNA: TGTGCCAGCAGCTTTGGTACTCTTTACGAGCAGTACTTC.

CDR3 in amino acids: CASSLMGTYSNQPQHF. CDR3 DNA: TGTGCCAGCAGTTTAATGGGGACCTATAGCAATCAGCCCCAGCATTTT. The chain combines TRBV28 with TRBJ1-5; possibly TRBD1 for D (5 bases). This CDR3 has 16 residues. Trimming stripped 2 bases from V and 0 bases from J, with 11 bases between. Per the germline V gene, CDR1 is MDHEN and CDR2 is SYDVKM. The whole variable domain, filled in from reference TRBV28 and TRBJ1-5, reads DVKVTQSSRYLVKRTGEKVFLECVQDMDHENMFWYRQDPGLGLRLIYFSYDVKMKEKGDIPEGYSVSREKKERFSLILESASTNQTSMYLCASSLMGTYSNQPQHFGDGTRLSIL.

J is TRBJ1-5 and V is TRBV2, with D possibly TRBD1 on 5 matching bases. CDR1 is SNHLY, CDR2 FYNNEI, per germline. The V and J ends lost 6 bases and 2 bases respectively, with 14 bases between them. The CDR3 loop spans 15 amino acids. The CDR3 sequence: CASSFGASGNQPQHF. CDR3 bases: TGTGCCAGCAGCTTCGGGGCTTCGGGCAATCAGCCCCAGCATTTT.

The CDR3 here is CASSPFGTGMNEQYF. CDR3 bases: TGTGCCAGCTCACCATTTGGGACAGGGATGAACGAGCAGTACTTC. The chain joins TRBV18 to TRBJ2-7; TRBD1 matches at 9 bases. J gave up 5 bases and V 2 bases, and 7 bases lay outside the gene matches. The CDR3 sequence is 15 residues long. CDR1 and CDR2 from the germline V gene are KGHSH and LQKENI. The entire variable domain, with the rest obtained from reference TRBV18 and TRBJ2-7, is as follows: NAGVMQNPRHLVRRRGQEARLRCSPMKGHSHVYWYRQLPEEGLKFMVYLQKENIIDESGMPKERFSAEFPKEGPSILRIQQVVRGDSAAYFCASSPFGTGMNEQYFGPGTRLTVT.

The gene calls are TRBV15 and TRBJ2-7, with 10 bases fitting TRBD2. The CDR3 runs to 16 residues. Germline V gene sequence: CDR1 LNHNV, CDR2 YYDKDF (reference sequence). V shed 0 bases, J shed 9 bases, and the junction held 11 bases outside the gene matches. CDR3 residues: CATSRDRSASGSVQYF. The CDR3 DNA sequence: TGTGCCACCAGCAGAGATCGTTCGGCTAGCGGGAGTGTGCAGTACTTC. Full variable domain (outside the CDR3, taken from reference TRBV15 and TRBJ2-7): DAMVIQNPRYQVTQFGKPVTLSCSQTLNHNVMYWYQQKSSQAPKLLFHYYDKDFNNEADTPDNFQSRRPNTSFCFLDIRSPGLGDTAMYLCATSRDRSASGSVQYFGPGTRLTVT.

The chain joins TRBV6-4 to TRBJ2-2; tentatively, D is TRBD1 (5 bases). CDR1 is MRHNA, CDR2 SNTAGT, per germline. CDR3 length: 13 residues. Trimming took 3 bases from V and 8 from J, leaving 10 bases between them. DNA for the CDR3: TGTGCCAGCAGTGAGTGGGGCGGAGGGGAGCTGTTTTTT. Its protein is CASSEWGGGELFF.

The chain joins TRBV6-4 to TRBJ2-3, with 11 bases fitting TRBD2. The CDR3 contains 18 residues. V shed 3 bases, J shed 4 bases, and the junction held 12 bases outside the gene matches. Germline CDR1 and CDR2: MRHNA and SNTAGT. DNA for the CDR3: TGTGCCAGCAGTGAGAGGGGACTAGCGGAGGGTGGCTCAGATACGCAGTATTTT. Its protein is CASSERGLAEGGSDTQYF.

This chain links TRBV19 with TRBJ1-2; 8 bases fit TRBD1. The length of the CDR3 is 19 residues. CDR1 and CDR2 from the germline V gene are LNHDA and SQIVND (reference sequence). J lost 5 bases, V lost 0 bases, and 17 bases had no gene match. The DNA of the CDR3 is TGTGCCAGTAGTATAGATTCCCTAGCCGGACAGGGTCTCGGGTATGGCTACACCTTC. It is translated as CASSIDSLAGQGLGYGYTF.

J is TRBJ2-5 and V is TRBV30; D is possibly TRBD2 (6 bases). V gave up 5 bases and J gave up 2 bases, with 18 bases separating them. CDR1 is GTSNPN, CDR2 SVGIG, per germline (reference sequence). The CDR3 runs 15 residues. CDR3 DNA sequence: TGTGCCTGGGGCCTAAGCACCGCGGGACAAGAGACCCAGTACTTC. It translates to CAWGLSTAGQETQYF. Variable domain in full (rest from reference TRBV30 and TRBJ2-5): SQTIHQWPATLVQPVGSPLSLECTVEGTSNPNLYWYRQAAGRGLQLLFYSVGIGQISSEVPQNLSASRPQDRQFILSSKKLLLSDSGFYLCAWGLSTAGQETQYFGPGTRLLVL.

J is TRBJ2-3 and V is TRBV6-5, with 8 bases fitting TRBD1. The germline gives CDR1 MNHEY, CDR2 SVGAGI. V trimming: 4 bases; J trimming: 6 bases; junction bases outside the gene matches: 12. The length of the CDR3 is 16 residues. The CDR3 nucleotides read TGTGCCAGCAGTTCCCCCGTAGGACAGGGTTTTGATACGCAGTATTTT. Translated: CASSSPVGQGFDTQYF.

V gene TRBV7-8 combines with J gene TRBJ1-3; D is perhaps TRBD1 (6 bases). The CDR3 spans 14 residues. Looked up from germline, CDR1 is SGHVS and CDR2 is FQNEAQ. V shed 3 bases and J shed 4 bases, with 10 bases lying between them. In DNA form, the CDR3 reads TGTGCCAGCAGCTTCGCAGGGGAAGGAAACACCATATATTTT. Protein sequence: CASSFAGEGNTIYF.

The gene calls are TRBV2 and TRBJ2-1; the D gene is possibly TRBD2 (5 bases). V lost 0 bases, J lost 4 bases, and 10 bases lay in between. The CDR3 loop spans 15 amino acids. In germline, CDR1 is SNHLY, CDR2 FYNNEI. CDR3 protein: CASSEASEAYNEQFF. The CDR3, as DNA: TGTGCCAGCAGTGAAGCTTCGGAGGCTTACAATGAGCAGTTCTTC.

The J gene is TRBJ1-5, the V gene TRBV19; D not resolved. This CDR3 contains 14 residues. Germline V gene sequence: CDR1 LNHDA, CDR2 SQIVND (reference sequence). V lost 7 bases and J 1 base, leaving 11 bases between the germline ends. CDR3 nucleotides: TGTGCCAGTACCGAACACCGCAGCAATCAGCCCCAGCATTTT. This encodes CASTEHRSNQPQHF.

The sample holds a few counts of this clone. The chain carries TRBV20-1 and TRBJ2-1; no definite D call. This CDR3 region has 11 residues. Germline assignment: CDR1 DFQATT and CDR2 SNEGSKA (reference sequence). V lost 5 bases, J lost 4 bases, and 6 bases lay in between. CDR3 sequence: CSAAGYNEQFF. Here the CDR3 DNA reads TGCAGTGCTGCAGGTTACAATGAGCAGTTCTTC.

J is TRBJ2-3 and V is TRBV9; perhaps D is TRBD1 or TRBD2 (6 bases each). The CDR3 extends over 16 amino acids. Germline V gene sequence: CDR1 SGDLS, CDR2 YYNGEE. V was trimmed by 0 bases and J by 2 bases, leaving 13 bases between them. CDR3 coding DNA: TGTGCCAGCAGCGTAGAGGGGGGTCCAACCACAGATACGCAGTATTTT. It specifies CASSVEGGPTTDTQYF.